Shown below are 4 T cell receptor beta chains from a single sample sequenced in a study of T cell responses to AZD1222 COVID-19 vaccine. Here immunoSEQ multiplex PCR was the method, and the copy in TCRdb shows in-frame clones only, minus some. The table records approximately 150,000 clones, roughly 84% of them present only once. Specimen: peripheral blood, collected 28 days after the second AZD1222 dose. These receptors were collected from an adult who received the AZD1222 COVID-19 vaccine.

This clone was observed a handful of times. The chain employs TRBV21-1 and TRBJ1-6. TRBV21-1 is listed as a pseudogene. The CDR3 contains 17 residues. CDR3 DNA sequence: TGTGCCAGCAGCAAAAGCTCGGGGACTTGTGGGATTTCACCCCTCCACTTT. Translating it yields CASSKSSGTCGISPLHF.

The V call is TRBV7-6, the J call TRBJ2-5, with 8 bases identical to TRBD1. Looked up from germline, CDR1 is SGHVS and CDR2 is FNYEAQ. The CDR3 consists of 16 residues. J lost 4 bases, V lost 1 base, and 8 bases had no gene match. Here the CDR3 DNA reads TGTGCCAGCAGCTTAGGGGGGCCAGGGGGCGGAGAGACCCAGTACTTC. Its translation: CASSLGGPGGGETQYF. The full variable domain, with the rest looked up from reference TRBV7-6 and TRBJ2-5, is GAGVSQSPRYKVTKRGQDVALRCDPISGHVSLYWYRQALGQGPEFLTYFNYEAQQDKSGLPNDRFSAERPEGSISTLTIQRTEQRDSAMYRCASSLGGPGGGETQYFGPGTRLLVL.

The rearrangement joins TRBV27 to TRBJ2-2, with D maybe TRBD2 (6 bases). The germline gives CDR1 MNHEY, CDR2 SMNVEV (reference sequence). V lost 3 bases to trimming and J lost 5 bases, with 19 bases between them. This CDR3 comprises 17 residues. The CDR3 region has the DNA TGTGCCAGCAGTTTTATAGCGGCGGCCGGTGGGACCGGGGAGCTGTTTTTT. Translation: CASSFIAAAGGTGELFF.

The gene calls are TRBV28 and TRBJ1-2; no definite D call. The V end was cut by 2 bases, the J end by 0 bases, with 16 bases between. CDR1 MDHEN and CDR2 SYDVKM come from the germline V gene. CDR3 length: 17 amino acids. The CDR3 reads CASSLPGIERANYGYTF. The CDR3 DNA sequence: TGTGCCAGCAGTTTACCCGGGATCGAAAGAGCTAACTATGGCTACACCTTC.